A selection of T cell receptor beta chains follows, all from one sample in a study of T cells in Graves' hyperthyroidism and ophthalmopathy. TCRdb reanalysed the multiplex PCR reads using MiXCR and keeps one entry per CDR3 protein. This table has under 350,000 distinct CDR3 sequences, 21% appearing once. Sequencing used blood. These receptor sequences come from a woman aged 50 to 60 with Graves' hyperthyroidism. Each CDR3 is given with its conserved first and last residue. A D gene is named only where the DNA matches it firmly. Clone size is given for some rows only: seen once, a few or many times, or a class if the clone is expanded.

>-|-|TRBV10-3|TRBJ2-5
TGTGCCATCAGTGGCTCACCCCAAGAGACCCAGTACTTC
CAISGSPQETQYF
>many|TRBD1|TRBV13|TRBJ1-5
TGTGCCAGCAGCTTAGGCAGGGGGCGTGGGCAGCCCCAGCATTTT
CASSLGRGRGQPQHF
>few|-|TRBV5-1|TRBJ2-1
TGCGCCAGCAGCCTCCGGCAGGGATCTATAGTCAATGAGCAGTTCTTC
CASSLRQGSIVNEQFF
>many|-|TRBV6-1|TRBJ2-3
TGTGCCAGCAGTTCTCATCGGGACCCCACAGATACGCAGTATTTT
CASSSHRDPTDTQYF
>-|-|TRBV2|TRBJ2-2
TGTGCCAGCAGCTTGGTCGTAGAAATCTCCGGGGAGCTGTTTTTT
CASSLVVEISGELFF
>few|-|TRBV29-1|TRBJ2-5
TGCAGCGTTGTTCCGAAGGGGGAGACCCAGTACTTC
CSVVPKGETQYF
>many|-|TRBV20-1|TRBJ2-5
TGCAGTGCTAGAGATCTTCGGACTGTGGGGGGAGAGACCCAGTACTTC
CSARDLRTVGGETQYF
>-|TRBD1|TRBV12-3/TRBV12-4|TRBJ1-2
TGTGCCAGCAGCCCCAGAACGGACAGGAATCTCGGCTACACCTTC
CASSPRTDRNLGYTF
>many|-|TRBV3-1|TRBJ1-1
TGTGCCAGCAGCCAAGCAGGGCTCAACACTGAAGCTTTCTTT
CASSQAGLNTEAFF
>many|-|TRBV5-8|TRBJ1-2
TGTGCCAGCAGCTTGCGTCTTAGAACGGAAATCCACCATTATGGCTACACCTTC
CASSLRLRTEIHHYGYTF
>-|TRBD2|TRBV18|TRBJ2-7
TGTGCCAGCTCACCACCCACTAGCGGGAGCGGCGAGCAGTACTTC
CASSPPTSGSGEQYF
>many|-|TRBV5-1|TRBJ1-5
TGCGCCAGCAGCTTGGTGGGTGACAGCAATCAGCCCCAGCATTTT
CASSLVGDSNQPQHF
>many|TRBD1|TRBV27|TRBJ2-5
TGTGCCAGCATCCCCGGACAGGGCGGGGAGACCCAGTACTTC
CASIPGQGGETQYF
>many|TRBD2|TRBV5-1|TRBJ2-7
TGCGCCAGCGGGAGGGGGCCTGGACTAGCGGGAAACTACGAGCAGTACTTC
CASGRGPGLAGNYEQYF
>many|-|TRBV7-3|TRBJ1-6
TGTGCCAGCAGCCTTATTTCGGCAGGGGTTCCGCAGAGGAATTCACCCCTCCACTTT
CASSLISAGVPQRNSPLHF
>many|-|TRBV6-5|TRBJ2-5
TGTGCCAGCAGTTACTCGGGAGCCCAAGAGACCCAGTACTTC
CASSYSGAQETQYF
>-|TRBD2|TRBV7-6|TRBJ2-1
TGTGCCAGCAGCTTAACCAGCGGGGGGCCGCGTCCGGATGAGCAGTTCTTC
CASSLTSGGPRPDEQFF
>-|-|TRBV7-2|TRBJ2-5
TGTGCCAGCAGCCGGCCGGCAGAGACCCAGTACTTC
CASSRPAETQYF
>many|-|TRBV5-1|TRBJ2-3
TGCGCCAGCAGCTCCTGGTTCGGAACGGATACGCAGTATTTT
CASSSWFGTDTQYF
>-|-|TRBV12-3/TRBV12-4|TRBJ1-2
TGTGCCGTCGGACAGAACTATGGCTACACCTTC
CAVGQNYGYTF
>-|TRBD1|TRBV9|TRBJ1-1
TGTGCCAGCAGCGTCACAGGGGCCCAAGCTTTCTTT
CASSVTGAQAFF
>many|TRBD2|TRBV6-2/TRBV6-3|TRBJ2-1
TGTGCCAGCAGTAATAACGTCCTCGTAGCGGGAGGCCACAATGAGCAGTTCTTC
CASSNNVLVAGGHNEQFF
>few|-|TRBV9|TRBJ2-7
TGTGCCAGCAGCGTAGCTCCCGACGGCTACGAGCAGTACTTC
CASSVAPDGYEQYF
>-|-|TRBV29-1|TRBJ1-1
TGCAGCGTTGAAACAAAGAACACTGAAGCTTTCTTT
CSVETKNTEAFF
>many|TRBD1|TRBV27|TRBJ2-2
TGTGCCAGCAGCCCTAACAGGGGCCGCACCGGGGAGCTGTTTTTT
CASSPNRGRTGELFF
>-|-|TRBV25-1|TRBJ2-7
TGTGCCAGCAGTCGGGGGGCAGTCTACGAGCAGTACTTC
CASSRGAVYEQYF
>many|-|TRBV7-2|TRBJ2-2
TGTGCCAGCAGCTTATATGCGGGGTCGAACACCGGGGAGCTGTTTTTT
CASSLYAGSNTGELFF
>many|-|TRBV7-3|TRBJ2-2
TGTGCCAGCAGCTTAAGTATCCCCCCTCAAGCCAGCGGGCTCATGGGGACCGGGGAGCTGTTTTTT
CASSLSIPPQASGLMGTGELFF
>few|-|TRBV6-1|TRBJ2-7
TGTGCCAGCAGTGAGAGGAACGCCTACGAGCAGTACTTC
CASSERNAYEQYF
>many|-|TRBV28|TRBJ2-7
TGTGCCAGCAGTGCCCTGGGGCGCGAGCAGTACTTC
CASSALGREQYF
>many|-|TRBV3-1|TRBJ2-7
TGTGCCAGCAGTCTGGACGGGGCGGGGGAGCAGTACTTC
CASSLDGAGEQYF
>-|TRBD1|TRBV6-2/TRBV6-3|TRBJ1-1
TGTGCCAGCAGTCGACCGGGACAGATGAACACTGAAGCTTTCTTT
CASSRPGQMNTEAFF
>many|-|TRBV28|TRBJ2-7
TGTGCCAGCAGTCACCGGGACCGCAGGCGCGAGCAGTACTTC
CASSHRDRRREQYF
>-|-|TRBV7-9|TRBJ2-5
TGTGCCAGCAGACCTCGACCGGGACTCCAAGAGACCCAGTACTTC
CASRPRPGLQETQYF
>many|TRBD2|TRBV20-1|TRBJ2-7
TGCAGTGCTAGAATAAGCGGGGGCGAGCAGTACTTC
CSARISGGEQYF
>many|TRBD1|TRBV28|TRBJ2-7
TGTGCCACCCGACAGGGGGCTAACGAGCAGTACTTC
CATRQGANEQYF
>many|TRBD1|TRBV30|TRBJ1-2
TGTGCCTGGAGTGTACGGGCAGGGGGTAGCTATGGCTACACCTTC
CAWSVRAGGSYGYTF
>many|-|TRBV27|TRBJ2-7
TGTGCCAGCAGTTTAGATTTGGGGGACGAGCAGTACTTC
CASSLDLGDEQYF